A selection of T cell receptor beta chains follows, all from one sample in a study of blood T cell repertoires in COVID-19. Some clones are missing from TCRdb's copy, which holds only in-frame ones; the method was immunoSEQ multiplex PCR. The data hold about 250,000 clones, with approximately 91% observed a single time. The sample taken for sequencing was peripheral blood. The receptors originated from a man aged 25 to 40 with COVID-19, enrolled during active disease. Both conserved end residues are part of each CDR3. D genes are given only for firm matches. Clone size appears in some rows only: once, few, many, or a class for an expanded clone.

clone size,D gene,V gene,J gene,CDR3 DNA,CDR3 protein
.,TRBD1,TRBV6-1,TRBJ1-6,TGTGCCAGCAGTGACCAGACAGGGGGCAATTCACCCCTCCACTTT,CASSDQTGGNSPLHF
.,.,TRBV19,TRBJ1-4,TGTGCCAGTAGTATGACAACGAGGGAGGCTAATGAAAAACTGTTTTTT,CASSMTTREANEKLFF
.,TRBD1,TRBV10-3,TRBJ1-5,TGTGCCATCAGTAACTGGGACAGGGGGCCAGACAATCAGCCCCAGCATTTT,CAISNWDRGPDNQPQHF
.,.,TRBV6-5,TRBJ2-3,TGTGCCAGCAGTTACTCGATACCGGGGAGCACAGATACGCAGTATTTT,CASSYSIPGSTDTQYF
.,.,TRBV3-1/TRBV3-2,TRBJ1-2,TGTGCCAGCAGCCAAGCCACAGGGTCTAACTATGGCTACACCTTC,CASSQATGSNYGYTF
.,TRBD2,TRBV2,TRBJ2-5,TGTGCCAGCAGTTCTCTAGCGGGGGGGCGAGAGACCCAGTACTTC,CASSSLAGGRETQYF
.,.,TRBV7-9,TRBJ2-7,TGTGCCAGCAGCTTGAGGGAGAACGAGCAGTACTTC,CASSLRENEQYF
.,.,TRBV19,TRBJ2-2,TGTGCCAGTAGTATCGGCGGGGAGACCGGGGAGCTGTTTTTT,CASSIGGETGELFF
.,.,TRBV10-3,TRBJ1-5,TGTGCCATCAGTGAGACAGAATTACAGCCCCAGCATTTT,CAISETELQPQHF
.,.,TRBV7-9,TRBJ1-2,TGTGCCAGCAGCTTTGGAGGTTATGGCTACACCTTC,CASSFGGYGYTF
.,TRBD1,TRBV10-3,TRBJ2-7,TGTGCCATCAGGCAGGGGGCAGGGGGCTCCTACGAGCAGTACTTC,CAIRQGAGGSYEQYF
.,.,TRBV4-1,TRBJ1-2,TGCGCCAGCAGCCAAGATCCACCTGGAGGATACTATGGCTACACCTTC,CASSQDPPGGYYGYTF
.,.,TRBV2,TRBJ2-3,TGTGCCAGTGTGGCAGGGGGGTACACAGATACGCAGTATTTT,CASVAGGYTDTQYF
.,.,TRBV9,TRBJ2-2,TGTGCCAGCAGCGTGTACCGGAGGAACACCGGGGAGCTGTTTTTT,CASSVYRRNTGELFF
.,TRBD2,TRBV5-4,TRBJ2-1,TGTGCCAGCAGCGAGGGACTAGCGGGACGAATTAATAATGAGCAGTTCTTC,CASSEGLAGRINNEQFF
.,TRBD2,TRBV7-9,TRBJ2-3,TGTGCCAGCAGCACTAGCGGGGCGGCAGATACGCAGTATTTT,CASSTSGAADTQYF
.,TRBD1,TRBV11-3,TRBJ2-3,TGTGCCAGCAGCAGAGGACAGGGGGTCGGTACAGATACGCAGTATTTT,CASSRGQGVGTDTQYF
.,.,TRBV19,TRBJ1-2,TGTGCCAGTACCCTGGCAGGGGCGTTACTTTATGGCTACACCTTC,CASTLAGALLYGYTF
.,.,TRBV20-1,TRBJ1-2,TGCAGTGCAGGAGGGGACTCTGGCTACACCTTC,CSAGGDSGYTF
once,.,TRBV4-1,TRBJ1-1,TGCGCCAGCAGCCAAGCTCCGAACACTGAAGCTTTCTTT,CASSQAPNTEAFF
.,TRBD1,TRBV3-1/TRBV3-2,TRBJ2-3,TGTGCCAGCAGCCACCGGACAGGGACAGGGGGGCAAAATACGCAGTATTTT,CASSHRTGTGGQNTQYF
.,TRBD1,TRBV3-1/TRBV3-2,TRBJ2-5,TGTGCCAGCAGCCCGATACGAGGACAGGGGGCTCAAGAGACCCAGTACTTC,CASSPIRGQGAQETQYF
.,.,TRBV6-5,TRBJ1-5,TGTGCCAGCAGGTTCAGGGGGCCCCAGCATTTT,CASRFRGPQHF
once,TRBD1,TRBV27,TRBJ1-1,TGTGCCAGCAGTCGGGACAGGGGTGGGACTGAAGCTTTCTTT,CASSRDRGGTEAFF
.,TRBD1,TRBV7-9,TRBJ2-6,TGTGCCAGCAGCAGCCCACAGGGGGTGAGCTCTGGGGCCAACGTCCTGACTTTC,CASSSPQGVSSGANVLTF
.,TRBD1,TRBV9,TRBJ1-4,TGTGCCAGCAGCGTACCCGACGGGACAGGGAATGAAAAACTGTTTTTT,CASSVPDGTGNEKLFF
.,.,TRBV6-5,TRBJ1-1,TGTGCCAGCAGTTACTCGAACGAGGGCGCGAACACTGAAGCTTTCTTT,CASSYSNEGANTEAFF
.,TRBD1,TRBV9,TRBJ1-2,TGTGCCAGCAGCGTGACAGGGCGAGGCTACACCTTC,CASSVTGRGYTF
.,.,TRBV15,TRBJ1-4,TGTGCCACCAGTCCCCTCACGGGGGGCAGGTTTTTT,CATSPLTGGRFF
.,TRBD1,TRBV6-5,TRBJ1-2,TGTGCCAGCAGTCCCGGGACAGCCCAAGAATATGGCTACACCTTC,CASSPGTAQEYGYTF
.,TRBD2,TRBV9,TRBJ2-5,TGTGCCAGCAGCTTAGCGGGGGGACAACAAGAGACCCAGTACTTC,CASSLAGGQQETQYF
once,.,TRBV6-4,TRBJ1-1,TGTGCCAGCAGAAGCTCCGGGACATCTGAAGCTTTCTTT,CASRSSGTSEAFF
.,.,TRBV5-1,TRBJ1-2,TGCGCCAGCAGCCGGGACAACAACTATGGCTACACCTTC,CASSRDNNYGYTF